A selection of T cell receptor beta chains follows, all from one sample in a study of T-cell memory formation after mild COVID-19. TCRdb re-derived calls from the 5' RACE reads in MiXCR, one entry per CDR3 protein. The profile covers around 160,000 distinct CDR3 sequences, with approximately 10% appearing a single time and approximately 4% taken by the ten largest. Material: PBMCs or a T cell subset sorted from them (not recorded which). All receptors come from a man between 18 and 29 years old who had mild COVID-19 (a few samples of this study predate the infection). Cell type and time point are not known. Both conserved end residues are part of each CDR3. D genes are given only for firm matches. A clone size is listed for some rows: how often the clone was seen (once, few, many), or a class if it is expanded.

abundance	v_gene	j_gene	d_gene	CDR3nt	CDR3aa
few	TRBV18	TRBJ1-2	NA	TGTGCCAGCTCACCTACGACAGAGCTCTATGGCTACACCTTC	CASSPTTELYGYTF
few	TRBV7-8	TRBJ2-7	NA	TGTGCCAGCAGCCTTCCCGGAGGGAGCTCCTACGAGCAGTACTTC	CASSLPGGSSYEQYF
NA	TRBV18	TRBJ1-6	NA	TGTGCCAGCTCTCCCCGACTTCGTGATAATTCACCCCTCCACTTT	CASSPRLRDNSPLHF
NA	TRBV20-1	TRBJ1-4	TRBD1	TGCAGTGCTAACGGACAGGGAGGTGAAAAACTGTTTTTT	CSANGQGGEKLFF
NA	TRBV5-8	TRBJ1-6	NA	TGTGCCAGCAGCTTGTACGCGGGCGGTAATTCACCCCTCCACTTT	CASSLYAGGNSPLHF
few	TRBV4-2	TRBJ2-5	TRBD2	TGTGCCAGCAGCCAATCTTGGCATGAGCGGGGCCAAGAGACCCAGTACTTC	CASSQSWHERGQETQYF
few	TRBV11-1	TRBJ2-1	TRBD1	TGTGCCAGCAGCAGACAGGGGTACAATGAGCAGTTCTTC	CASSRQGYNEQFF
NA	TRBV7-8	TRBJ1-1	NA	TGTGCCAGCAGCTTGGCGGAAATGAACACTGAAGCTTTCTTT	CASSLAEMNTEAFF
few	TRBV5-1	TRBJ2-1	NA	TGCGCCAGCAGCATCACGGGGGGCGGTTACAATGAGCAGTTCTTC	CASSITGGGYNEQFF
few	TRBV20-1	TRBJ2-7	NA	TGCAGTGCCATAGGGGCGTCAACCTACGAGCAGTACTTC	CSAIGASTYEQYF
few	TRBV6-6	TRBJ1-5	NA	TGTGCCAGCACCCCGGGGCGCCAGCCCCAGCATTTT	CASTPGRQPQHF
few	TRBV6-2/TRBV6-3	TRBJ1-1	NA	TGTGCCAGCAAACAGGGCCTGAACACTGAAGCTTTCTTT	CASKQGLNTEAFF
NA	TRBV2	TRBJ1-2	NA	TGTGCCAGCAGTGAAGAGGGGGGTAACTATGGCTACACCTTC	CASSEEGGNYGYTF
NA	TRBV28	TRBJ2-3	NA	TGTGCCAGCACCCCGATGGACTCCTCCACAGATACGCAGTATTTT	CASTPMDSSTDTQYF
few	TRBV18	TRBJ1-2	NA	TGTGCCAGCTCACCAGGGCGACTCAACTATGGCTACACCTTC	CASSPGRLNYGYTF
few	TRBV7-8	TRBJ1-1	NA	TGTGCCAGCTCAACGGGCGGATGGGCACACGCTGAAGCTTTCTTT	CASSTGGWAHAEAFF
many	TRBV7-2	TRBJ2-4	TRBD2	TGTGCCAGCAGCCCACAAACGGGGGGAAACATTCAGTACTTC	CASSPQTGGNIQYF
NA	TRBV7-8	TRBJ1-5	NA	TGTGCCAGCACCCAAAGCAATCAGCCCCAGCATTTT	CASTQSNQPQHF
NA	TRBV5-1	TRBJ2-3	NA	TGCGCCAGCAGCGAGTCAGAAGGGGGTGAAGATACGCAGTATTTT	CASSESEGGEDTQYF
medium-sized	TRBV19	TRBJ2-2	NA	TGTGCCAGTAGTATTAGCGTCTTGACCGGGGAGCTGTTTTTT	CASSISVLTGELFF
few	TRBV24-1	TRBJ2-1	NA	TGTGCCACCAGTGACGCCGGAGGGGGGGATGAGCAGTTCTTC	CATSDAGGGDEQFF
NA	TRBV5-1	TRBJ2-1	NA	TGCGCCAGCAGATCGGGGGAGAATGAGCAGTTCTTC	CASRSGENEQFF
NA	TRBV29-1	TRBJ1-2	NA	TGCAGCGTTGAACCAGAGCGGGGCTACACCTTC	CSVEPERGYTF
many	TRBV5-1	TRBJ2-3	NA	TGCGCCAGCAGCTTGGGGCAGACTCTCACAGATACGCAGTATTTT	CASSLGQTLTDTQYF
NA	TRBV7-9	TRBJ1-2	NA	TGTGCCAGCGGTGGGATCTATGGCTACACCTTC	CASGGIYGYTF
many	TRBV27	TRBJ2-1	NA	TGTGCCAGCAGTTCTCTGACTAGGGGCTCCTACAATGAGCAGTTCTTC	CASSSLTRGSYNEQFF
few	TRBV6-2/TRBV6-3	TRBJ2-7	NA	TGTGCCAGCAGTTACTCTCGAGCTCACACCTACGAGCAGTACTTC	CASSYSRAHTYEQYF
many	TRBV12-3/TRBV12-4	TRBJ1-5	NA	TGTGCCAGCAGTTCTATAGAGGTATCAGGGGATTATATTCAGCCCCAGCATTTT	CASSSIEVSGDYIQPQHF
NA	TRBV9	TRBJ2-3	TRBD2	TGTGCCAGCAGCGTAGTGGCGGGGGGAAGCACAGATACGCAGTATTTT	CASSVVAGGSTDTQYF
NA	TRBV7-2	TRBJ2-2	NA	TGTGCCAGCAGGAAGAACAGGGTATCCATTGTCGGGGAGCTGTTTTTT	CASRKNRVSIVGELFF
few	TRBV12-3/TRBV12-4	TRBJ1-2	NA	TGTGCCAGCAGTAACAACCCAGGGTATGGCTACACCTTC	CASSNNPGYGYTF
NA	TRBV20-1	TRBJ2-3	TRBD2	TGCAGTGCTAGTGGCGGGGGAAATTTGGATACGCAGTATTTT	CSASGGGNLDTQYF
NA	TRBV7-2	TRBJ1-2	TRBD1	TGTGCCAGCAGCTTAGCTGGGGACAGGGCCTGGAACTATGGCTACACCTTC	CASSLAGDRAWNYGYTF
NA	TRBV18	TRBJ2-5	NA	TGTGCCAGCTCACCACTGTCGGGCCAGTTAGAGACCCAGTACTTC	CASSPLSGQLETQYF
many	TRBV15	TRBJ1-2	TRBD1	TGTGCCACCAGCGGTTTCGACAGGGGAGATTATGGCTACACCTTC	CATSGFDRGDYGYTF
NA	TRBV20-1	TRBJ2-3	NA	TGCAGTGCTAGAGGGGGAGTAGATACGCAGTATTTT	CSARGGVDTQYF
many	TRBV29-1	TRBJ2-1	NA	TGCAGCGTTGGGTATGAGCAGTTCTTC	CSVGYEQFF
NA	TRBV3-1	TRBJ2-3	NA	TGTGCCAGCAGCCAAGAAAGGGGGACAGATACGCAGTATTTT	CASSQERGTDTQYF
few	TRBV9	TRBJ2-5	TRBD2	TGTGCCAGCAGCGTCGGGGGGACGGGAGAGACCCAGTACTTC	CASSVGGTGETQYF
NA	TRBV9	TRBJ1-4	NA	TGTGCCAGCAGCGCTAGCCCCTTTGAAAAACTGTTTTTT	CASSASPFEKLFF
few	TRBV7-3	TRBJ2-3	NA	TGTGCCAGCAGCCCCCAACCGGACGCAGCGACGCAGTATTTT	CASSPQPDAATQYF
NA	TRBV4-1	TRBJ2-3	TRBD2	TGCGCCACCAGACTAGCGGGAGGCACAGATACGCAGTATTTT	CATRLAGGTDTQYF
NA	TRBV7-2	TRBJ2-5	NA	TGTGCCAGCAGCTCGTGGGCGCACTACCCAGAGACCCAGTACTTC	CASSSWAHYPETQYF
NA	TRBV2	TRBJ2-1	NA	TGTGCCAGCAGCCGGGAAGGACAGCAGTTCTTC	CASSREGQQFF
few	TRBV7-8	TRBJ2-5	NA	TGTGCCAGCGGGGGGTGGGAGACCCAGTACTTC	CASGGWETQYF
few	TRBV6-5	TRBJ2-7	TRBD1	TGTGCCAGCAGTTGGGACAGGGGGTACGAGCAGTACTTC	CASSWDRGYEQYF
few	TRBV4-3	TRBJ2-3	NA	TGCGCCAGCAGCCAAGATCAAGGACAGAATACGCAGTATTTT	CASSQDQGQNTQYF
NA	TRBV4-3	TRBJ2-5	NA	TGCGCCAGCAGCCAGTCTCTTGCTGGCGGTTCGTACCAAGAGACCCAGTACTTC	CASSQSLAGGSYQETQYF
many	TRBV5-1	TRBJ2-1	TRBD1	TGCGCCAGCAGCTTAGGACAGGGGGAAGGTGAGCAGTTCTTC	CASSLGQGEGEQFF
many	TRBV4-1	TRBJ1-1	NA	TGCGCCAGCAGCCAAGATCTCCGGGGATACGCTTTCTTT	CASSQDLRGYAFF
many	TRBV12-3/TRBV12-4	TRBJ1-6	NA	TGTGCCAGCAGTTTTATCCATTCACCCCTCCACTTT	CASSFIHSPLHF
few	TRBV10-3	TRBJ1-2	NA	TGTGCCATCGCCTCCGGGTCTTGGGGAGGCTACACCTTC	CAIASGSWGGYTF
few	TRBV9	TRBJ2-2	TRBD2	TGTGCCAGCAGCCTTCGACTAGCTACTAACCTCCAGGAGCTGTTTTTT	CASSLRLATNLQELFF